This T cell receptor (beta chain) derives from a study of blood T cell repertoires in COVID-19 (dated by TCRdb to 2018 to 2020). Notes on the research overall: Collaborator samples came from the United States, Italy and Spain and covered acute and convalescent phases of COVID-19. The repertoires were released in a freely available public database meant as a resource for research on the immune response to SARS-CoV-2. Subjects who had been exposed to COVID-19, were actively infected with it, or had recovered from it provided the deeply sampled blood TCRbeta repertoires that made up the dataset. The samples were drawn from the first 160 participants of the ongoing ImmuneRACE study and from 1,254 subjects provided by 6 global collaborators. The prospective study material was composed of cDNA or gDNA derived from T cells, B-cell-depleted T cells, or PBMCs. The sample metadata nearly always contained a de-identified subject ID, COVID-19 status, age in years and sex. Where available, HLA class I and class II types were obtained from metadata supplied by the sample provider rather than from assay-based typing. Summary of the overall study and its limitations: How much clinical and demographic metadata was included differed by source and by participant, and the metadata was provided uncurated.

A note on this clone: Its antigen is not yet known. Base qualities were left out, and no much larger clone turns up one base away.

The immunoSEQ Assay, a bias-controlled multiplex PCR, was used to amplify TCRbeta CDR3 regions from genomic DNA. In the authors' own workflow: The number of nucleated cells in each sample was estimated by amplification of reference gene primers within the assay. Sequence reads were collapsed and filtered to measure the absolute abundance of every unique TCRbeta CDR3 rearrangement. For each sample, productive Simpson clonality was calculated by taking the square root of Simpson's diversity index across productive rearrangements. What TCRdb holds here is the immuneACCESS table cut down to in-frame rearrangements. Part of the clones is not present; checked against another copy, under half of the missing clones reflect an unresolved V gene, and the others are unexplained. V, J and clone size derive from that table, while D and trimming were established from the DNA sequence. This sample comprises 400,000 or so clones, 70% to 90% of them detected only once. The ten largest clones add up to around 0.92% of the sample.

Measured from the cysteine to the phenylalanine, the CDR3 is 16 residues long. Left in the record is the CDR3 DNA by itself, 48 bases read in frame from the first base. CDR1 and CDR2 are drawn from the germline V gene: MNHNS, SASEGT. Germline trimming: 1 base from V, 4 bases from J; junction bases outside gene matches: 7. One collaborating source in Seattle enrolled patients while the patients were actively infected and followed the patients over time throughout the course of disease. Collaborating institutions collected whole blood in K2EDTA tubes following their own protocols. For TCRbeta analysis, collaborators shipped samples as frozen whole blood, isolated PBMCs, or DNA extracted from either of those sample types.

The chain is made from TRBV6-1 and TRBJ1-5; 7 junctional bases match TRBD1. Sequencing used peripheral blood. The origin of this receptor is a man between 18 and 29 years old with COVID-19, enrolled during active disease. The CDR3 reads CASSEVGQGVNQPQHF. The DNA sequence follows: TGTGCCAGCAGTGAAGTAGGGCAGGGGGTTAATCAGCCCCAGCATTTT.